This entry lists 30 T cell receptor beta chains sequenced from one sample in a study of patients and donors after allogeneic stem cell transplantation. MiXCR was run by TCRdb on the RT-PCR reads, yielding one entry per CDR3 protein. This table holds roughly 880,000 distinct CDR3 sequences, about a sixth found once. The sample comprised blood, either unsorted or a sorted T cell fraction (not recorded which). The receptors here all came from a human donor who was either an allogeneic HSCT recipient or a stem cell or donor lymphocyte infusion donor (not recorded which). It is not recorded whose cells these are; they may come from a transplant donor.

This chain joins TRBV4-3 and TRBJ2-3; D is unclear. Trimming pared 1 base from V and 5 bases from J, leaving 16 bases between. CDR1 LGHNA and CDR2 YSLEER come from the germline V gene. This CDR3 comprises 16 residues. The CDR3 loop is CASSQVNYPSGDTQYF. The DNA of the CDR3 is TGCGCCAGCAGCCAAGTTAACTATCCCTCTGGAGATACGCAGTATTTT.

The genes are TRBV7-2 and TRBJ2-1; D might be TRBD2 (7 bases). Trimming pared 2 bases from V and 4 bases from J, leaving 18 bases between. This CDR3 spans 17 amino acids. Germline V lookup: CDR1 SGHTA, CDR2 FQGNSA. This CDR3 is CASSLILEGGYYNEQFF. The CDR3 DNA sequence: TGTGCCAGCAGCTTAATACTTGAGGGGGGGTATTACAATGAGCAGTTCTTC.

This clonotype turned up a few times. V usage is TRBV27 and J usage is TRBJ2-7; the match to TRBD2 covers 8 bases. J gave up 0 bases and V 1 base, and 2 bases lay outside the gene matches. The CDR3 is 15 residues long. Germline V gene sequence: CDR1 MNHEY, CDR2 SMNVEV (reference sequence). The CDR3 reads CASSLLREDSYEQYF. CDR3 nucleotides: TGTGCCAGCAGTTTATTGCGGGAGGACTCCTACGAGCAGTACTTC.

This clonotype was seen more than once but under ten times. The genes are TRBV15 and TRBJ1-2, with TRBD1 matching 8 bases. V gave up 0 bases and J gave up 1 base; unmatched junction bases: 4. There are 16 residues in the CDR3. CDR1 LNHNV and CDR2 YYDKDF come from the germline V gene (reference sequence). The CDR3 DNA reads TGTGCCACCAGCAGAGATCGACAGGGGCTTAACTATGGCTACACCTTC. It specifies CATSRDRQGLNYGYTF.

The chain links TRBV20-1 to TRBJ2-2; D is undetermined. The CDR3 totals 11 residues. V was clipped by 5 bases and J by 6 bases, with 7 bases between them. Germline CDR1 reads DFQATT; CDR2 reads SNEGSKA (reference sequence). DNA of the CDR3: TGCAGTGCTGACGAAGCCGGGGAGCTGTTTTTT. This gives the protein CSADEAGELFF.

This chain uses TRBV3-1 with TRBJ2-6; 12 bases align to TRBD1. The CDR3 is 17 residues long. The V and J ends lost 4 bases and 2 bases, in that order; junction bases with no gene match: 3. Germline V gene lookup returns CDR1 LGHDT and CDR2 YNNKEL (reference sequence). The CDR3, as DNA: TGTGCCAGCAGCCTAGGGACAGGGGGCCCTGGGGCCAACGTCCTGACTTTC. Translating it yields CASSLGTGGPGANVLTF.

The chain uses TRBV29-1 and TRBJ2-1; 12 bases match TRBD2. CDR3 length equals 15 residues. The V gene's germline CDR1 is SQVTM and CDR2 ANQGSEA. With V trimmed by 7 bases and J by 6 bases, 10 bases remained unmatched. The DNA for the CDR3 is TGCAGCGCTCTAGCGGGAGGGCTATTTGGCAATGAGCAGTTCTTC. Protein sequence: CSALAGGLFGNEQFF.

The rearrangement joins TRBV12-3 or TRBV12-4 to TRBJ1-1, with TRBD1 as a possible D gene (6 bases). The V end lost 3 bases, the J end lost 2 bases, and 10 bases lay between the germline ends. The CDR3 sequence is 14 residues long. The CDR3 region is CASSFRGFNTEAFF. CDR3 nucleotides: TGTGCCAGCAGTTTCAGGGGCTTCAACACTGAAGCTTTCTTT.

This clonotype was detected ten times or more. The limits of the CDR3 on the DNA are not certain, so only TCRdb's listed CDR3 is given. V gene TRBV12-3 or TRBV12-4 combines with J gene TRBJ1-5; TRBD1 is the table's D call and was not checked against the DNA. The CDR3 has 15 amino acids, counting both end residues. CDR3 sequence: CASSTSGQGNQPQHF.

The rearrangement links TRBV6-5 to TRBJ1-1; D ambiguous. Between the trimmed V and J ends, which lost 8 bases and 3 bases, there was a span of 10 bases. Germline V gene data show CDR1 as MNHEY and CDR2 as SVGAGI. CDR3 length: 12 amino acids. CDR3 region: CASELEDTEAFF. CDR3 DNA: TGTGCCAGCGAATTAGAGGACACTGAAGCTTTCTTT.

The sample holds one count of this clonotype. CDR3 protein: CASSHPTPDSKGSYNEQFF. The CDR3 DNA sequence: TGTGCCAGCAGCCACCCCACCCCAGACTCAAAGGGATCCTACAATGAGCAGTTCTTC. This chain connects TRBV9 to TRBJ2-1, with D hard to call. From germline, CDR1 is SGDLS and CDR2 YYNGEE. Deletions cut 4 bases from V and 1 base from J, with 24 bases between. The CDR3 is made up of 19 amino acids. The complete variable domain, with remaining parts taken from reference TRBV9 and TRBJ2-1, reads DSGVTQTPKHLITATGQRVTLRCSPRSGDLSVYWYQQSLDQGLQFLIQYYNGEERAKGNILERFSAQQFPDLHSELNLSSLELGDSALYFCASSHPTPDSKGSYNEQFFGPGTRLTVL.

This clonotype was observed a few times. This chain connects TRBV19 to TRBJ1-1; D remains ambiguous. V lost 5 bases and J lost 2, with 12 bases in between. CDR3 length: 14 residues. Germline loops: CDR1 LNHDA, CDR2 SQIVND (reference sequence). The CDR3 protein is CASSSGSSNTEAFF. CDR3 coding DNA: TGTGCCAGTAGTTCCGGAAGCAGTAACACTGAAGCTTTCTTT.

This clonotype showed up just a few times. The DNA for the CDR3 is TGTGCCAGCAGCTTAGGTTCGAGGGCAGAGACCCAGTACTTC. It is translated as CASSLGSRAETQYF. The rearrangement uses TRBV7-9 and TRBJ2-5, with D possibly matching TRBD2 (5 bases). This CDR3 contains 14 residues. CDR1 and CDR2 from the germline V gene are SEHNR and FQNEAQ (reference sequence). Between the trimmed V and J ends, which lost 1 base and 4 bases, there was a span of 10 bases.

This clonotype was recorded a few times. This chain joins TRBV6-1 and TRBJ1-2; D not certain. This CDR3 is 13 amino acids long. Trimming stripped 2 bases from V and 3 bases from J, with 7 bases between. CDR1 is MNHNS, CDR2 SASEGT, per germline. Here the CDR3 reads CASSEPSYYGYTF. DNA of the CDR3: TGTGCCAGCAGTGAACCTTCGTACTATGGCTACACCTTC.

This clonotype was counted only a few times. This chain uses TRBV12-3 or TRBV12-4 with TRBJ2-1; 10 nucleotides agree with TRBD2. The CDR3 totals 17 residues. Unmatched junction bases numbered 8, after V lost 5 bases and J lost 1 base. DNA for the CDR3: TGTGCCAGCAGTACCCGTGGTAGCGGGGGGTCCTACAATGAGCAGTTCTTC. Residues: CASSTRGSGGSYNEQFF.

The rearrangement joins TRBV9 to TRBJ1-3; the D gene is possibly TRBD1 (5 bases). The CDR3 spans 16 residues. Trimming removed 2 bases at V and 2 bases at J, with 14 bases between. The germline CDR1 and CDR2 sequences are SGDLS and YYNGEE. CDR3 nucleotides: TGTGCCAGCAGCGTTGGGGGATCTGCCCCTGGAAACACCATATATTTT. Translating gives CASSVGGSAPGNTIYF.

This clonotype was found a few times. V usage is TRBV5-1 and J usage is TRBJ2-1; 11 bases map to TRBD2. There are 14 residues in the CDR3. J gave up 9 bases and V 6 bases, and 8 bases lay outside the gene matches. From germline, CDR1 is SGHRS and CDR2 YFSETQ. The CDR3 DNA sequence: TGCGCCAGCATGGTAGCGGGAGGGCCAGGTGAGCAGTTCTTC. It encodes CASMVAGGPGEQFF. Filled out from reference TRBV5-1 and TRBJ2-1, the complete variable domain reads KAGVTQTPRYLIKTRGQQVTLSCSPISGHRSVSWYQQTPGQGLQFLFEYFSETQRNKGNFPGRFSGRQFSNSRSEMNVSTLELGDSALYLCASMVAGGPGEQFFGPGTRLTVL.

This clonotype showed up just a few times. V usage is TRBV7-9 and J usage is TRBJ2-7; 10 bases agree with TRBD1. Germline CDR1 reads SEHNR; CDR2 reads FQNEAQ (reference sequence). V lost 4 bases and J lost 1; bases outside the gene matches: 1. CDR3 length equals 14 residues. The CDR3 loop reads CASSWTGGSYEQYF. DNA for the CDR3: TGTGCCAGCAGCTGGACAGGGGGATCCTACGAGCAGTACTTC.

This chain joins TRBV4-3 and TRBJ1-1, with 10 bases aligning to TRBD1. Germline V gives CDR1 LGHNA, CDR2 YSLEER. This CDR3 is 17 amino acids long. V gave up 3 bases and J gave up 1 base; unmatched junction bases: 8. The CDR3 region is CASSQLTGGYGNTEAFF. The DNA of the CDR3 is TGCGCCAGCAGCCAGTTGACAGGGGGCTACGGGAACACTGAAGCTTTCTTT.

This clonotype has more than one count but fewer than ten. The J gene is TRBJ2-1, the V gene TRBV11-2; the D gene is possibly TRBD2 (6 bases). Germline lookup yields CDR1 SGHAT and CDR2 FQNNGV. The CDR3 length is 15 residues. Trimming removed 6 bases from V and 3 bases from J, with 15 bases in between. CDR3 bases: TGTGCCAGCAGTCCCAGGGACTGGGTCTACAATGAGCAGTTCTTC. Translated: CASSPRDWVYNEQFF.

The rearrangement joins TRBV4-1 to TRBJ1-1; D is ambiguous. CDR1 is MGHRA and CDR2 is YSYEKL in the germline V gene. The CDR3 totals 13 residues. V was shortened by 1 base and J by 5 bases, with 8 bases between the two germline ends. The chain's CDR3 is CASSQARGTEAFF. The CDR3 coding sequence is TGCGCCAGCAGCCAAGCCCGGGGTACTGAAGCTTTCTTT.

This clonotype has a handful of counts. The chain recombines TRBV2 with TRBJ2-5; TRBD2 matches at 8 bases. This CDR3 has 15 amino acids. J gave up 5 bases and V 1 base, and 6 bases lay outside the gene matches. Per germline, CDR1 SNHLY and CDR2 FYNNEI. This CDR3 is CASSEEVSGGETQYF. In nucleotides, the CDR3 is TGTGCCAGCAGTGAAGAGGTTTCGGGAGGGGAGACCCAGTACTTC.

There are a few counts of this clonotype. The gene calls are TRBV7-3 and TRBJ1-1; no firm D call. This CDR3 contains 14 residues. Per germline, CDR1 SGHTA and CDR2 FQGTGA. Trimming left V 2 bases short and J 1 base short, with 8 bases between. The CDR3 reads CASSLGRWNTEAFF. For the CDR3, the DNA is TGTGCCAGCAGCTTAGGACGGTGGAACACTGAAGCTTTCTTT.

This chain connects TRBV14 to TRBJ2-1, with D possibly matching TRBD1 (6 bases). Germline V CDR1 and CDR2: SGHDN, FVKESK. V lost 1 base to trimming and J lost 1 base, with 11 bases between them. CDR3 length: 16 residues. DNA for the CDR3: TGTGCCAGCAGCCAAGTTGGGCAGGGGTCCTACAATGAGCAGTTCTTC. Protein: CASSQVGQGSYNEQFF.

This clonotype turned up a few times. J is TRBJ2-2 and V is TRBV12-3 or TRBV12-4; D not certain. The CDR3 covers 12 residues. Trimming stripped 6 bases from V and 6 bases from J, with 8 bases between. The CDR3 DNA follows: TGTGCCAGCAGGACGGCGGCCGGGGAGCTGTTTTTT. It specifies CASRTAAGELFF.

This clonotype was observed a handful of times. The rearrangement joins TRBV4-1 to TRBJ2-5, with D tentatively TRBD2 (5 bases). Looked up from germline, CDR1 is MGHRA and CDR2 is YSYEKL. This CDR3 spans 18 amino acids. The V gene lost 1 base and the J gene lost 0 bases, with 18 bases spanning the gap. This CDR3 reads CASSQVRALRPYQETQYF. CDR3 bases: TGCGCCAGCAGCCAAGTGCGGGCCCTGCGCCCATACCAAGAGACCCAGTACTTC.

This clonotype was picked up many times. The CDR3 loop is CASSSVTDTQYF. CDR3 in DNA: TGTGCCAGCAGCTCCGTCACAGATACGCAGTATTTT. This chain links TRBV7-9 with TRBJ2-3; no firm D call. The CDR3 runs 12 residues. CDR1 and CDR2 (germline): SEHNR, FQNEAQ (reference sequence). V lost 4 bases, J lost 2 bases, and 4 bases lay in between.

The chain links TRBV12-3 or TRBV12-4 to TRBJ1-5, with D possibly being TRBD1 (6 bases). V shed 3 bases and J shed 8 bases, with 14 bases lying between them. The CDR3 is made up of 14 amino acids. CDR3 in amino acids: CASSFGTFMKPQHF. The DNA for the CDR3 is TGTGCCAGCAGTTTTGGGACATTTATGAAGCCCCAGCATTTT.

This clonotype was counted between two and nine times. V and J are TRBV20-1 and TRBJ2-3; D remains unclear. Germline V lookup: CDR1 DFQATT, CDR2 SNEGSKA (reference sequence). The CDR3 is made up of 13 amino acids. V lost 4 bases to trimming and J lost 4 bases, with 12 bases between them. In DNA form, the CDR3 reads TGCAGTGCTACCCAGTTAGGGTCAGATACGCAGTATTTT. As protein: CSATQLGSDTQYF.

V usage is TRBV7-9 and J usage is TRBJ2-2; D is uncertain. Germline loops: CDR1 SEHNR, CDR2 FQNEAQ (reference sequence). The CDR3 is 15 amino acids. The V end lost 7 bases, the J end lost 0 bases, and 12 bases lay between the germline ends. The CDR3 nucleotides are TGTGCCAGCACCAGTGGCATATCGAACACCGGGGAGCTGTTTTTT. Its protein is CASTSGISNTGELFF.